The sequence of this T cell receptor (beta chain) was determined in a study of T-cell reconstitution after alpha-beta-depleted transplantation in children (dated by TCRdb to the mid-2010s). Describing the broader study: Using TCR repertoire profiling, the study quantitatively followed how T-cell immune reconstitution unfolded in children after TCRalphabeta/CD19-depleted allogeneic hematopoietic cell transplantation.

The CDR3 runs 13 residues from the cysteine to the phenylalanine. The read is trimmed to its CDR3 DNA, 39 bases read in frame from base 1. The V and J ends are trimmed by 0 bases and 8 bases, leaving 10 bases between them. From the germline V gene (reference sequence), CDR1 is LGHDT and CDR2 is YNNKEL. Of note for this clonotype: It lacks a known antigen. No base quality values were provided; no much bigger clone lies one nucleotide off.

Library creation used PCR. This sample was sequenced with an Illumina HiSeq 2500. TCR libraries were prepared with molecular barcoding, using unique molecular identifiers to normalize TCRbeta repertoire quantification. The public reads were reprocessed in TCRdb via fastp at Q25 and MiXCR, keeping in-frame beta chains. Each entry is one CDR3 protein sequence, shown with its most common DNA and genes. The sample table contains around 500,000 distinct CDR3 sequences; only one count was recorded for around 13% of them. Of the sample, about 5.4% is held by the ten largest clones. The sample was PBMCs from the stem cell graft donor, taken from the stem cell graft. The TCR originated in a human donor who donated a stem cell graft to a child with combined immunodeficiency. The sequence joins TRBV3-1 to TRBJ1-2; the D segment cannot be called with confidence. The CDR3 reads as follows: CASSQDEVRGYTF. The nucleotides read TGTGCCAGCAGCCAAGATGAAGTTCGGGGCTACACCTTC.